The entry below describes one T cell receptor (beta chain). The data stem from a study of blood T cell repertoires in COVID-19. Study overall: COVID-19 samples, acute and convalescent, were from the United States, Italy and Spain.

One Seattle source followed patients from active infection through their disease course. Germline V gives CDR1 SNHLY, CDR2 FYNNEI. The V end lost 7 bases, the J end lost 3 bases, and 13 bases lay between the germline ends. The CDR3 runs 13 residues. Under the authors' procedure: Amplified reference gene primers provided the basis for estimating nucleated cell counts. Repertoires were generated with immunoSEQ multiplex PCR, while TCRdb's copy carries only in-frame clones and drops some. V and J calls and clone size are those listed in that table; D and trimming were worked out from the DNA. The sample lists some 180,000 clones; about 88% were seen once.

The clonotype was recovered from a man over 45 with COVID-19, enrolled during active disease. The rearrangement joins TRBV2 to TRBJ2-7; D might be TRBD2 (6 bases). Sequencing input: peripheral blood. The CDR3 reads CASNTGVSYEQYF. CDR3 DNA: TGTGCCAGCAACACGGGGGTCAGCTACGAGCAGTACTTC. Filled out from reference TRBV2 and TRBJ2-7, the complete variable domain reads EPEVTQTPSHQVTQMGQEVILRCVPISNHLYFYWYRQILGQKVEFLVSFYNNEISEKSEIFDDQFSVERPDGSNFTLKIRSTKLEDSAMYFCASNTGVSYEQYFGPGTRLTVT.